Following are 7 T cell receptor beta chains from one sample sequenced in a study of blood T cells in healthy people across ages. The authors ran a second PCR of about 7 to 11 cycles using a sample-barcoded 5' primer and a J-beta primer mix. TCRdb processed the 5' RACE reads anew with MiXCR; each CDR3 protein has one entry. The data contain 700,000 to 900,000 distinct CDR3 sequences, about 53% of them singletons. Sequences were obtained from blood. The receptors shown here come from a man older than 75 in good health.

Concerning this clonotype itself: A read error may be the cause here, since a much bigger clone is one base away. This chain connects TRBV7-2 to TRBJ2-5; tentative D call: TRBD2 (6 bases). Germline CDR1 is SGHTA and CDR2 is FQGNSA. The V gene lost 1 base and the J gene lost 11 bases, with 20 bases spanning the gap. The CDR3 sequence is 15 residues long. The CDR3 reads CASSLGSGPYNEQYF. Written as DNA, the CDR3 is TGTGCCAGCAGCTTAGGTAGCGGACCCTACAATGAGCAGTACTTC.

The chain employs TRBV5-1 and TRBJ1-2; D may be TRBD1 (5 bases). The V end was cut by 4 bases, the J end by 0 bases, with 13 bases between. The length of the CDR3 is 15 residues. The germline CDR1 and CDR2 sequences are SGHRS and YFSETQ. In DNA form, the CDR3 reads TGCGCCAGCAGCGCCGGGACCGAAGCTAACTATGGCTACACCTTC. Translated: CASSAGTEANYGYTF.

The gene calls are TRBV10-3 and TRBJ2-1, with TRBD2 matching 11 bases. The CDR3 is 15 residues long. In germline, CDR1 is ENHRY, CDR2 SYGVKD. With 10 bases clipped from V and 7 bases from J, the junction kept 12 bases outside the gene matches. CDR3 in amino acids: CASSLAGVRVNEQFF. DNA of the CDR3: TGTGCCAGTTCACTAGCGGGAGTGAGGGTGAATGAGCAGTTCTTC.

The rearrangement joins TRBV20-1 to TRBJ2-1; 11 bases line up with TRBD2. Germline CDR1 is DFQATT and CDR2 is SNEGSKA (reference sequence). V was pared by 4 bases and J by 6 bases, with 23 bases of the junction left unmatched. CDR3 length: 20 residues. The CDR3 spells CSANPGLAGGDHRITNEQFF. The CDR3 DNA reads TGCAGTGCTAACCCTGGGCTAGCGGGAGGAGACCATCGTATTACCAATGAGCAGTTCTTC.

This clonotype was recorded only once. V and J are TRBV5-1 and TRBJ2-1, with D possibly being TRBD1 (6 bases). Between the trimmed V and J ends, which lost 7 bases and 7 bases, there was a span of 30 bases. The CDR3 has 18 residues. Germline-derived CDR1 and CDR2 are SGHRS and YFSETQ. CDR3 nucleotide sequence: TGCGCCAGCCGTCGCCGAAACTCAGGTCTGCCGGGGACAAATGAGCAGTTCTTC. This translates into CASRRRNSGLPGTNEQFF.

CDR3 residues: CASTAGGLAGPNEQYF. The CDR3 coding sequence is TGCGCCAGCACGGCAGGTGGGCTAGCGGGACCCAATGAGCAGTACTTC. V usage is TRBV5-1 and J usage is TRBJ2-5, with 9 bases fitting TRBD2. Germline CDR1 is SGHRS and CDR2 is YFSETQ. This CDR3 has 16 residues. V was pared by 6 bases and J by 11 bases, with 20 bases of the junction left unmatched.

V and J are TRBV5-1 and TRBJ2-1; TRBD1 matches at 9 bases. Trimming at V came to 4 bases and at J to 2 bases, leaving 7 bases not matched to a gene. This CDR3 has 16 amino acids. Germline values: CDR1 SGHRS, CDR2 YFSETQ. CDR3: CASSTNTGGPYNEQFF. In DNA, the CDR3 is TGCGCCAGCAGCACCAACACAGGGGGCCCCTACAATGAGCAGTTCTTC.